These 9 T cell receptor beta chains share one sample of origin, sequenced in a study of T cells in women clearing cervical HPV infection. Libraries were prepared by immunoSEQ multiplex PCR; TCRdb keeps only in-frame clonotypes and omits some of them. The repertoire table contains roughly 38,000 clones. The material sequenced was blood buffy coat. The receptor set was obtained from a woman aged 18 to 75 with a cervical HPV16 infection that either progressed to CIN3+ or cleared (not recorded which).

The DNA read from the CDR3 is TGTGCCAGCAGTGTTGACAGGGGGCAAGAGACG. It specifies CASSVDRGQET. The full CDR3 is CASSVDRGQETQYF. This chain joins TRBV2 and TRBJ2-3; 10 bases map to TRBD1. Coverage ceases 3 residues before the CDR3 finishes, and the germline J gene fills in the end. Germline assignment: CDR1 SNHLY and CDR2 FYNNEI. This CDR3 is built from 14 residues.

A remark on this clone: The CDR3 extends 3 residues past the end of the read, so its final part is completed from the germline J gene. The chain recombines TRBV20-1 with TRBJ1-2, with TRBD1 matching over 7 bases. The CDR3 runs 13 residues. In germline, CDR1 is DFQATT, CDR2 SNEGSKA (reference sequence). The CDR3 DNA, read in part, is TGCAGTGCTCCTGTAGGGGGCGCGGGGGGC. Amino acid sequence: CSAPVGGAGG. From start to end, the CDR3 is CSAPVGGAGGYTF.

Details on this clone: The read gets to within 3 residues of the CDR3 end, and the germline J gene fills in the rest. The V gene is TRBV18, the J gene TRBJ1-1; 7 bases line up with TRBD1. The germline V gene has CDR1 KGHSH and CDR2 LQKENI. J lost 2 bases, V lost 2 bases, and 5 bases had no gene match. The CDR3 spans 15 residues. The CDR3 here is CASSPTQGINTEAFF. Incomplete CDR3 DNA: TGTGCCAGCTCACCAACACAGGGGATCAACACTGAA.

On this clone: The CDR3 is cut off 3 residues early in the read; its end comes from the germline J gene. The genes are TRBV6-2 or TRBV6-3 and TRBJ1-1; D is perhaps TRBD1 (5 bases). Germline CDR1 MNHEY, CDR2 SVGEGT. The CDR3 covers 13 residues. Trimming removed 6 bases at V and 5 bases at J, with 13 bases between. Here the CDR3 reads CASSGGSRTEAFF. The CDR3 DNA, read in part, is TGTGCCAGCAGCGGGGGGAGTCGGACTGAA.

For this clone: The read is 3 residues too short to cover the CDR3 end, so that end is filled in from the germline J gene. V is TRBV6-2 or TRBV6-3 and J is TRBJ1-1, with unresolved D. CDR1 and CDR2 from the germline V gene are MNHEY and SVGEGT. This CDR3 is built from 14 residues. V was shortened by 2 bases and J by 0 bases, with 7 bases between the two germline ends. Partial CDR3 DNA: TGTGCCAGCAGTTACAGGGCTTTGAACACTGAA. It is translated as CASSYRALNTE. The complete CDR3 sequence is CASSYRALNTEAFF.

A note on this clone: The CDR3 end lies 3 residues beyond the end of the read and is filled in from the germline J gene. V and J are TRBV6-1 and TRBJ2-2, with TRBD2 matching over 8 bases. CDR3 length equals 16 residues. Germline V lookup: CDR1 MNHNS, CDR2 SASEGT. V lost 1 base, J lost 6 bases, and 7 bases stayed unmatched. The CDR3 protein is CASSEERTSWPGELFF. CDR3 DNA (partial): TGTGCCAGCAGTGAAGAACGGACTAGCTGGCCCGGGGAG.

Remarks on this clone: The CDR3 is cut off 3 residues early in the read; its end comes from the germline J gene. The chain uses TRBV7-3 and TRBJ1-4; D not certain. This CDR3 spans 14 amino acids. Germline lookup yields CDR1 SGHTA and CDR2 FQGTGA. The CDR3: CASSLSGENSPLFF. The sequenced CDR3 bases are TGTGCCAGCAGCTTATCAGGAGAGAATTCACCA.

With regard to this clone: The read halts 3 residues ahead of the CDR3 end, with the missing end drawn from the germline J gene. The rearrangement joins TRBV7-2 to TRBJ2-3, with TRBD2 as a possible D gene (6 bases). The CDR3 is made up of 12 amino acids. The V gene lost 6 bases and the J gene lost 5 bases, with 9 bases spanning the gap. Germline V gene data show CDR1 as SGHTA and CDR2 as FQGNSA. This CDR3 is CASRRAGDTQYF. CDR3 DNA, as far as it was read: TGTGCCAGCAGGAGAGCGGGAGATACG.

The CDR3 DNA, read in part, is TGTGCCACCGCGGGACAGGTCCTTGGCGAG. This gives the protein CATAGQVLGE. The full-length CDR3 reads as CATAGQVLGEQYF. This rearrangement joins TRBV19 to TRBJ2-7, with TRBD1 matching 8 bases. The CDR3 is cut off 3 residues early in the read; its end comes from the germline J gene. This CDR3 is 13 amino acids long. V gave up 10 bases and J gave up 6 bases; unmatched junction bases: 11. CDR1 and CDR2 from the germline V gene are LNHDA and SQIVND (reference sequence).